These 14 T cell receptor beta chains came from one sample sequenced in a study of neoadjuvant anti-PD-1 for oral cavity cancer. Some clones are missing from TCRdb's copy, which holds only in-frame ones; the method was immunoSEQ multiplex PCR. The sample lists 6,000 to 7,500 clones; roughly 50% were seen once. The sample was tumor tissue, taken before nivolumab (anti-PD-1) treatment. These receptors originate from a person aged 35-79 years with oral cavity squamous cell carcinoma.

This clone counts as medium-sized. The chain joins TRBV21-1 to TRBJ2-7; the table gives TRBD1 as D, unverified against the DNA. TRBV21-1 is marked as a pseudogene. The CDR3 is 14 amino acids. In DNA, the CDR3 is TGTGCCAGCAGCAGGGGGACAAATACCTACGAGCAGTACTTC. It translates to CASSRGTNTYEQYF.

The chain couples TRBV29-1 to TRBJ1-1; D is undetermined. V gave up 8 bases and J gave up 1 base, with 14 bases separating them. CDR3 length: 13 residues. The germline gives CDR1 SQVTM, CDR2 ANQGSEA. The CDR3 region is CSSAGPRNTEAFF. The CDR3 nucleotides read TGCAGCTCGGCTGGGCCGCGGAACACTGAAGCTTTCTTT.

The V and J genes are TRBV9 and TRBJ2-3, with TRBD1 as a possible D gene (6 bases). Trimming stripped 1 base from V and 3 bases from J, with 9 bases between. The CDR3 loop spans 14 amino acids. CDR1 is SGDLS, CDR2 YYNGEE, per germline. Here the CDR3 DNA reads TGTGCCAGCAGCGTACGGCAGGGGACAGATACGCAGTATTTT. It specifies CASSVRQGTDTQYF.

Only a few counts were recorded for this clone. The rearrangement joins TRBV19 to TRBJ1-5, with 8 nucleotides matching TRBD1. Looked up from germline, CDR1 is LNHDA and CDR2 is SQIVND (reference sequence). The CDR3 is 16 amino acids. V dropped 1 base and J dropped 0; count of bases not matched to a gene: 2. DNA for the CDR3: TGTGCCAGTAGTATAGGGACAGGGAATAGCAATCAGCCCCAGCATTTT. The encoded protein is CASSIGTGNSNQPQHF.

This clone was observed a few times. This chain connects TRBV5-6 to TRBJ1-4; 8 positions agree with TRBD1. V lost 4 bases and J lost 8; bases outside the gene matches: 7. The CDR3 totals 14 residues. Per germline, CDR1 SGHDT and CDR2 YYEEEE. CDR3 bases: TGTGCCAGCAGCCTACGGACAGGGTCAGAAAAACTGTTTTTT. Residues: CASSLRTGSEKLFF.

V is TRBV19 and J is TRBJ2-1; 12 bases match TRBD1. V lost 10 bases to trimming and J lost 9 bases; unmatched junction nucleotides: 7. Germline values: CDR1 LNHDA, CDR2 SQIVND (reference sequence). This CDR3 is 13 amino acids long. The CDR3 here is CATGDRGLGEQFF. The CDR3 bases are TGTGCCACTGGGGACAGGGGGCTTGGTGAGCAGTTCTTC.

There are a few counts of this clone. This CDR3 is CASSQGLAGGYSYEQYF. CDR3 DNA sequence: TGTGCCAGCAGCCAAGGACTAGCGGGGGGTTACTCCTACGAGCAGTACTTC. The rearrangement joins TRBV28 to TRBJ2-7; 14 nucleotides line up with TRBD2. The CDR3 runs 17 residues. CDR1 MDHEN and CDR2 SYDVKM come from the germline V gene. J lost 0 bases, V lost 6 bases, and 7 bases had no gene match.

This clone is labeled as medium-sized. V usage is TRBV5-1 and J usage is TRBJ2-3; 7 nucleotides line up with TRBD1. CDR3 length equals 14 residues. The germline CDR1 and CDR2 sequences are SGHRS and YFSETQ. The junction had 4 bases not matched to a gene; V was cut back by 0 bases and J by 6 bases. Here the CDR3 reads CASSLGTGPDTQYF. DNA for the CDR3: TGCGCCAGCAGCTTGGGGACAGGTCCCGATACGCAGTATTTT.

This chain joins TRBV6-1 and TRBJ2-7, with 8 bases that match TRBD1. Germline V gene data show CDR1 as MNHNS and CDR2 as SASEGT. This CDR3 comprises 16 residues. Trimming took 3 bases from V and 7 from J; bases not matched to a gene: 14. Here the CDR3 reads CASSDPGTGGLGEQYF. CDR3 sequence (DNA): TGTGCCAGCAGTGACCCGGGGACAGGTGGTCTTGGGGAGCAGTACTTC.

This chain joins TRBV19 and TRBJ1-5; D is possibly TRBD1 (5 bases). Germline V lookup: CDR1 LNHDA, CDR2 SQIVND (reference sequence). The length of the CDR3 is 15 residues. V lost 3 bases, J lost 4 bases, and 13 bases lay in between. The CDR3 sequence is CASSMSRAGNQPQHF. In DNA form, the CDR3 reads TGTGCCAGTAGTATGTCCAGGGCCGGAAATCAGCCCCAGCATTTT.

This chain links TRBV4-3 with TRBJ1-6; D is possibly TRBD1 (5 bases). The CDR3 sequence is 15 residues long. Germline values: CDR1 LGHNA, CDR2 YSLEER. V dropped 2 bases and J dropped 8 bases, with 13 bases sitting between them. The CDR3: CASSQKITTDSPLHF. As DNA, the CDR3 is TGCGCCAGCAGCCAAAAAATAACGACAGATTCACCCCTCCACTTT.

The V gene is TRBV9, the J gene TRBJ1-3; no clear D gene. Germline CDR1 is SGDLS and CDR2 is YYNGEE. This CDR3 contains 12 residues. V was clipped by 4 bases and J by 4 bases, with 6 bases between them. CDR3 in amino acids: CASSPSGNTIYF. CDR3 sequence (DNA): TGTGCCAGCAGCCCCTCCGGAAACACCATATATTTT. The full variable domain, completed using reference TRBV9 and TRBJ1-3, is DSGVTQTPKHLITATGQRVTLRCSPRSGDLSVYWYQQSLDQGLQFLIQYYNGEERAKGNILERFSAQQFPDLHSELNLSSLELGDSALYFCASSPSGNTIYFGEGSWLTVV.

The rearrangement joins TRBV5-4 to TRBJ2-7, with 11 bases aligning to TRBD2. Unmatched junction bases numbered 7, after V lost 2 bases and J lost 6 bases. This CDR3 contains 15 residues. The germline CDR1 and CDR2 sequences are SGHNT and YYREEE (reference sequence). The chain's CDR3 is CASSFHSGGAVEQYF. The DNA for the CDR3 is TGTGCCAGCAGCTTTCATAGCGGGGGGGCGGTCGAGCAGTACTTC.

This clone has only a few counts. The V call is TRBV27, the J call TRBJ2-7; 12 positions agree with TRBD2. This CDR3 has 17 residues. The V and J ends lost 3 bases and 2 bases, in that order; junction bases with no gene match: 8. The germline V gene encodes CDR1 MNHEY and CDR2 SMNVEV (reference sequence). The CDR3 nucleotides are TGTGCCAGCAGTTTCCTAGCTAGCGGGGGGGTCCCCTACGAGCAGTACTTC. It encodes CASSFLASGGVPYEQYF.